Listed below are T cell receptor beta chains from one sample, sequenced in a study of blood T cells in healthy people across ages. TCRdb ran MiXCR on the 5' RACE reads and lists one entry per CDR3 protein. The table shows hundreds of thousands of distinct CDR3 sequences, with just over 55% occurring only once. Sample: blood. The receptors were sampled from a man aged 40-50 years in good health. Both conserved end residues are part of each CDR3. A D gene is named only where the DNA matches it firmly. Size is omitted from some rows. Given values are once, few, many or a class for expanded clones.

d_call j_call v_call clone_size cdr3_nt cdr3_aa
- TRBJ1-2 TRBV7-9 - TGTGCCAGCGTAGATCGGGGAGGCTACACCTTC CASVDRGGYTF
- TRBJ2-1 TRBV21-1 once TGTGCCAGCAGCAAGCGGACTAGCGGGAGTATATCCTACAATGAGCAGTTCTTC CASSKRTSGSISYNEQFF
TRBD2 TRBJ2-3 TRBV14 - TGTGCCAGCAGCCTTCGACTAGCGGGAAACACAGATACGCAGTATTTT CASSLRLAGNTDTQYF
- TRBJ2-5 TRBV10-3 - TGTGCCATCAGTGAGACCGCCCTTGGGAGGGGGCAAGAGACCCAGTACTTC CAISETALGRGQETQYF
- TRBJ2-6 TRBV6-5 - TGTGCCAGCCTAAGGGACTCTGGGGCCAACGTCCTGACTTTC CASLRDSGANVLTF
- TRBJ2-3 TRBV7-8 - TGTGCCAGCAGCCCTCAAGCCACCCTTTCGGATACGCAGTATTTT CASSPQATLSDTQYF
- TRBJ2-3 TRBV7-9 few TGTGCCAGCAGCTTAGGCGCGGTGTCCCTTACAGATACGCAGTATTTT CASSLGAVSLTDTQYF
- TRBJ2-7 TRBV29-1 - TGCAGCGTGGAGGATAACCCAGGATCCGAGCAGTACTTC CSVEDNPGSEQYF
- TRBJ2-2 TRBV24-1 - TGTGCCACCAGTGACCTGCTCTCCGGGGAGCTGTTTTTT CATSDLLSGELFF
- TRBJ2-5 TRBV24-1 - TGTGCCACCAGTGGGGCATCAGCTTGGGAGACCCAGTACTTC CATSGASAWETQYF
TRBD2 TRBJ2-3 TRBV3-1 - TGTGCCAGCAGCCCGGGACTAGCGGCCTACACAGATACGCAGTATTTT CASSPGLAAYTDTQYF
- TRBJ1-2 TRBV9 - TGTGCCAGCAGCGTAGGAGTGACATATAACTATGGCTACACCTTC CASSVGVTYNYGYTF
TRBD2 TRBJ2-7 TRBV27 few TGTGCCAGCAGTAATGATAGCGGGAGCTCCTACGAGCAGTACTTC CASSNDSGSSYEQYF
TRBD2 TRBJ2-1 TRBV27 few TGTGCCAGCAGTTTGGGTACTAGCGGGTTATACAATGAGCAGTTCTTC CASSLGTSGLYNEQFF
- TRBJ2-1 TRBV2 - TGTGCCAGCAGTGAACTTACAGCCAATGAGCAGTTCTTC CASSELTANEQFF
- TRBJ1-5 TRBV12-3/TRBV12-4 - TGTGCCAGCAGTTTATTAGGACCAGGGAGCAATCAGCCCCAGCATTTT CASSLLGPGSNQPQHF
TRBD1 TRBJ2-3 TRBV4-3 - TGCGCCAGCAGCCTAACCACAGGGGGCGCCGGAGATACGCAGTATTTT CASSLTTGGAGDTQYF
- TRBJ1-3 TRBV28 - TGTGCCAGCAGTTTACGAAGCTCTGGAAACACCATATATTTT CASSLRSSGNTIYF
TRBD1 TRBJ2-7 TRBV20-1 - TGCAGTGCTAGAGCGGGGGACAGGGTCCACGAGCAGTACTTC CSARAGDRVHEQYF
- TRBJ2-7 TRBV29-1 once TGCAGCGTATCGGTACTCCAGACAGGAAAGTCCGAGCAGTACTTC CSVSVLQTGKSEQYF
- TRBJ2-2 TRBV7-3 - TGTGCCAGCAGCTTACAGGGGTCGGACACCGGGGAGCTGTTTTTT CASSLQGSDTGELFF
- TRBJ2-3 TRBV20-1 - TGCAGTGCTAGTGGGCAGTTGGCAGATACGCAGTATTTT CSASGQLADTQYF
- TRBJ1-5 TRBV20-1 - TGCAGTGCAAAGGGTGCGGGGGTAGATCAGCCCCAGCATTTT CSAKGAGVDQPQHF
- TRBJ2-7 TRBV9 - TGTGCCAGCAGCGTAGCTACGAGACTAGTCGGGCCCTACGAGCAGTACTTC CASSVATRLVGPYEQYF
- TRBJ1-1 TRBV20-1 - TGCAGTGCTCCCCAGGCGGCCGGTGAAGCTTTCTTT CSAPQAAGEAFF
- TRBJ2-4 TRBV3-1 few TGTGCCAGCAGCCAAGATCTTACGGAATCCAAAAACATTCAGTACTTC CASSQDLTESKNIQYF
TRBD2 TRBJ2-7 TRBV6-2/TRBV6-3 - TGTGCCAGCAGTGCGCCCCCGACTAGCGGGGGTATTTTTCTCTACGAGCAGTACTTC CASSAPPTSGGIFLYEQYF
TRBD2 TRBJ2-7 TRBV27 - TGTGCCAGCAGCTTGACTCTAGCGGACCCGAAGAGCTACGAGCAGTACTTC CASSLTLADPKSYEQYF
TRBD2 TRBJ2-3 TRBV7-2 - TGTGCCAGCAGCTCACGCGCCTTTGGTGGACTAGCGGGGGGGCATACGCAGTATTTT CASSSRAFGGLAGGHTQYF
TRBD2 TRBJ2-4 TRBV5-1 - TGCGCCAGCAGCGGGGAGGCTACTAGCGGGGAGCGCCTAGAGCAGTACTTC CASSGEATSGERLEQYF
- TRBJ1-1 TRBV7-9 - TGTGCCAGCAGCTTTCTCAGGGTGGAGGGATTGAACACTGAAGCTTTCTTT CASSFLRVEGLNTEAFF
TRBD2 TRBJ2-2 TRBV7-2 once TGTGCCAGCAGCCGGGAGGCGGGAGTAACCGGGGAGCTGTTTTTT CASSREAGVTGELFF
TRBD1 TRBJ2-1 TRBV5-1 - TGCGCCAGCAGCTGGGGGACAGCTAAAAATGAGCAGTTCTTC CASSWGTAKNEQFF
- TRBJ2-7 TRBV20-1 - TGCAGTATTAGCTTCGGGGCAGGCTACGAGCAGTACTTC CSISFGAGYEQYF
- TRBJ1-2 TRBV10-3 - TGTGCCATCAGTACTGAGGGTATGGGTGGCTACACCTTC CAISTEGMGGYTF
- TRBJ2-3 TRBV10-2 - TGCGCCAGCAGCGACCGGTGGAACACAGATACGCAGTATTTT CASSDRWNTDTQYF